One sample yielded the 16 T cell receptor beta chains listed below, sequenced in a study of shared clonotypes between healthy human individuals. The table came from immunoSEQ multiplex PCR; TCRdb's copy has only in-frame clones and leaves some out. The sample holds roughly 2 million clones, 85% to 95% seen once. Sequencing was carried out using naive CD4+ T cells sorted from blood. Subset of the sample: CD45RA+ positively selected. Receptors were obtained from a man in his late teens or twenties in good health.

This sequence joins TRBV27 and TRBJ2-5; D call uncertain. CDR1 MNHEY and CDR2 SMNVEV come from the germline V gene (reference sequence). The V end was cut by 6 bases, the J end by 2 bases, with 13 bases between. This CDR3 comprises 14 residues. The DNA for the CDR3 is TGTGCCAGCAGAATCACGGGCAGGCAAGAGACCCAGTACTTC. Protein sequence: CASRITGRQETQYF.

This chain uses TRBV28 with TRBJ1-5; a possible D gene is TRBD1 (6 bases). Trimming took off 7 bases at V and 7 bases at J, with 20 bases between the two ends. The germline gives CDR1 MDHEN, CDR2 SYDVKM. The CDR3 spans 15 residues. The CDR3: CASTLQGSGPQPQHF. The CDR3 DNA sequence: TGTGCCAGCACTCTACAGGGATCGGGACCCCAGCCCCAGCATTTT.

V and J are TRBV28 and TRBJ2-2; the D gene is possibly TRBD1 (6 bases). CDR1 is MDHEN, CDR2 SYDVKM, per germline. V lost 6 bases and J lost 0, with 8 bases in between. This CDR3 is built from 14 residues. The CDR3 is CASRGGSNTGELFF. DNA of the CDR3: TGTGCCAGCAGAGGGGGATCGAACACCGGGGAGCTGTTTTTT.

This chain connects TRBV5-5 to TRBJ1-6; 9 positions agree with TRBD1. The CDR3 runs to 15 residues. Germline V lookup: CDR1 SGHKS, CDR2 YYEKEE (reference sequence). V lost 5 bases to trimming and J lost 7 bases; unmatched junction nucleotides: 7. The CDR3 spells CASRRPGQGNSPLHF. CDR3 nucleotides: TGTGCCAGCAGGAGACCGGGACAGGGAAATTCACCCCTCCACTTT.

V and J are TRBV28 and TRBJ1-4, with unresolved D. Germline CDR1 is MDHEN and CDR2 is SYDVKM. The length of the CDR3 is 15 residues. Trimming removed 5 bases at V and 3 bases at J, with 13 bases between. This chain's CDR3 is CASSPLLAANEKLFF. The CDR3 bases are TGTGCCAGCAGTCCCCTCTTGGCGGCTAATGAAAAACTGTTTTTT.

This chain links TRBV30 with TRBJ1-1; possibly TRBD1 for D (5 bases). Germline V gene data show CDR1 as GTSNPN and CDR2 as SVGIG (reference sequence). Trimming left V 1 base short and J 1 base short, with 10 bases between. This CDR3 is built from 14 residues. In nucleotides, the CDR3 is TGTGCCTGGAGTGCGAATAGGGGGAACACTGAAGCTTTCTTT. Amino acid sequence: CAWSANRGNTEAFF.

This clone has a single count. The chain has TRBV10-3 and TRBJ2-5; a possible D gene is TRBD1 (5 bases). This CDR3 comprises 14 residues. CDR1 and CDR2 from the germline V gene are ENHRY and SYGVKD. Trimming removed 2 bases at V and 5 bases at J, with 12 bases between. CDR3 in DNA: TGTGCCATCAGTGAGGGATGGGGCGGCGAGACCCAGTACTTC. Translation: CAISEGWGGETQYF.

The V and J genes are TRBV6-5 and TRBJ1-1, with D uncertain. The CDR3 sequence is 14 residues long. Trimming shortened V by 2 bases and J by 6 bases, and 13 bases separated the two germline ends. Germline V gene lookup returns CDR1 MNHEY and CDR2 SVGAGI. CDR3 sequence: CASSYGVSLPEAFF. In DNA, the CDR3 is TGTGCCAGCAGTTACGGGGTTAGCCTCCCTGAAGCTTTCTTT.

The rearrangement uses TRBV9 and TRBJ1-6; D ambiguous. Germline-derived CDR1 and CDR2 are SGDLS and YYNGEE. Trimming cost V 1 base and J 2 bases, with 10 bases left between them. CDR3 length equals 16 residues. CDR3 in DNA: TGTGCCAGCAGCGTATCGGGTAATCCCTATAATTCACCCCTCCACTTT. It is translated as CASSVSGNPYNSPLHF.

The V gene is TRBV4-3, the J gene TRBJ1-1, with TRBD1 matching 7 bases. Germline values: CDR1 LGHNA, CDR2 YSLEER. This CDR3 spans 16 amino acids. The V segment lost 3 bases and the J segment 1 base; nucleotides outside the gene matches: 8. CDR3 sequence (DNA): TGCGCCAGCAGCCAGTGGGCCGGGACAGCGAACACTGAAGCTTTCTTT. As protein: CASSQWAGTANTEAFF.

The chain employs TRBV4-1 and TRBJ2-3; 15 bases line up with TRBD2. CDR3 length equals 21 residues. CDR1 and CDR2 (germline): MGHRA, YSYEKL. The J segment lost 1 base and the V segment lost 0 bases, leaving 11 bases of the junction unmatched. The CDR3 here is CASSQDGSRTSGGAGTDTQYF. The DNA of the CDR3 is TGCGCCAGCAGCCAAGATGGGTCTAGGACTAGCGGGGGGGCGGGCACAGATACGCAGTATTTT.

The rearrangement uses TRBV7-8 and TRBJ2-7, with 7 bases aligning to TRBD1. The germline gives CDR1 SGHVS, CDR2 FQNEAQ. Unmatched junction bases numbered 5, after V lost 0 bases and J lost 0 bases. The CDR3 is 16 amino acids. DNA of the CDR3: TGTGCCAGCAGCTTAGCGGACAGGAGAACCTCCTACGAGCAGTACTTC. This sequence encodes CASSLADRRTSYEQYF.

The CDR3 sequence is CASRGPGSYEQYF. The CDR3 nucleotides read TGTGCCAGCCGGGGGCCGGGCAGCTACGAGCAGTACTTC. This chain links TRBV6-5 with TRBJ2-7; the D gene could be TRBD1 or TRBD2 (6 bases each). The CDR3 length is 13 residues. Germline CDR1 is MNHEY and CDR2 is SVGAGI. The V end was cut by 8 bases, the J end by 3 bases, with 14 bases between.

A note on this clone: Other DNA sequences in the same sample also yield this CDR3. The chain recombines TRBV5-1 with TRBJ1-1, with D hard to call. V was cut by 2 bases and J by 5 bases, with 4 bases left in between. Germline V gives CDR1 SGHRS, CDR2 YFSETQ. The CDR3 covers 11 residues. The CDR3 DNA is TGCGCCAGCAGCTTAGAAACTGAAGCTTTCTTT. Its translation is CASSLETEAFF.

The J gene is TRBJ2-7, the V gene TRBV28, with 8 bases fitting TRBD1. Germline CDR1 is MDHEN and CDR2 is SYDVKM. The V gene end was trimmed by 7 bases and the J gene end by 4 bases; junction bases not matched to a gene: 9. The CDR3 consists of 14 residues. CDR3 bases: TGTGCCAGCAACTACAGGGGGGTACGGTACGAGCAGTACTTC. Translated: CASNYRGVRYEQYF.

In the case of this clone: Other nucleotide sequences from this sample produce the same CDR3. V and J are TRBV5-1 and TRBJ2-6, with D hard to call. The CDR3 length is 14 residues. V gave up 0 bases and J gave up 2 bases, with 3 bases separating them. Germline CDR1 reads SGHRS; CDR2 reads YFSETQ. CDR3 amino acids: CASSLAPGANVLTF. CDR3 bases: TGCGCCAGCAGCTTGGCGCCTGGGGCCAACGTCCTGACTTTC.